What follows describes a single T cell receptor beta chain. The sample originates from a study of identical twins. The authors used template switching to add a universal primer site and gave cDNA unique molecular identifiers. TCRdb re-called the 5' RACE reads through MiXCR, storing one row per CDR3 protein. The sample consists of 700,000 or so distinct CDR3 sequences, more than 6.5% of them appearing once. V dropped 8 bases and J dropped 4 bases, with 12 bases sitting between them. The CDR3 is 13 residues long. The germline V gene has CDR1 MNHEY and CDR2 SVGEGT. This sample also belongs to another study, concerning yellow fever vaccine responses in identical twins.

V usage is TRBV6-2 or TRBV6-3 and J usage is TRBJ2-1; weak D call: TRBD1 (5 bases). The receptor comes from a woman between 18 and 29 years old in good health. Sequencing used PBMCs. The CDR3 bases are TGTGCCAGCGGAATCGACAGTTACAATGAGCAGTTCTTC. Translated, it gives CASGIDSYNEQFF.